The TCR beta chain under discussion was sequenced for a study of long-term antiretroviral therapy in people with HIV (dated by TCRdb to 2022 to 2024). Notes on the research overall: The earliest samples were collected about a decade before the 2015 WHO recommendation for immediate ART, when ART was typically delayed until CD4 counts fell. A retrospective serial study tested whether changes in peripheral blood TRB repertoire composition and diversity were associated with ART initiation and durable HIV suppression. From 25 to 30 adults with confirmed HIV infection, the cohort provided fewer than 200 cryopreserved PBMC samples, gathered serially across a mean of around six years (range 1-12). Among the 30 to 35 participants with HIV, ten to twelve were female. No cross-contamination during QIAcube processing turned up in test extractions that ran a monoclonal T-cell line alongside 30 to 40 polyclonal samples. What the study reported, not specific to this receptor: Starting ART was linked to a significant rise in TRB diversity, yet even with long-term ART the diversity remained significantly lower than in transplant donor controls. The samples span the years 2004 to 2017, and the ART regimens used may be less effective than current regimens. Because PBMC availability was limited, only the TCR beta chain was sequenced, with no alpha chain pairing. At every time point, the repertoire was dominated by expanded TRB clones first identified before ART initiation, although this dominance fluctuated and, in many PLHIV, declined after ART. HIV repertoires had narrower CDR3 length ranges than controls, and the network structure suggested an antigen-experienced repertoire that shifted only slightly toward naive after ART. Because pre-ART samples had limited cell numbers, unsorted PBMC were profiled rather than sorted CD4+ and CD8+ T cells. Inferences about post-ART repertoire changes are limited because no data were available on ART adherence, viral resistance or therapy changes.

In the case of this clone: It lacks a known antigen. It has no much larger one-base neighbor in the sample; base qualities were not kept.

Participants were included only if at least one PBMC sample before ART initiation and at least two post-ART samples were available. Every participant with HIV received treatment in the United States of America. Before DNA extraction, cryopreserved samples containing roughly 0.85-11 million PBMC were thawed and washed. At the time of the earliest PBMC sample, participants with HIV were aged between about 20 and 55 years. PBMC samples were contributed by each participant from 1-4 timepoints before ART initiation and 2-8 timepoints after ART initiation, with a median of 7 samples. For every participant, serial HIV viral load, CD4+ T-cell count, ART history and demographic data were obtained. Using a Qiagen kit on a QIAcube, genomic DNA was extracted from unsorted PBMC, with samples processed in batches of 12. Via the germline V gene, CDR1 is MNHEY and CDR2 SVGAGI. V is clipped by 6 bases and J by 2 bases, and the sequence between their germline boundaries is 15 bases long. The CDR3 starts with the cysteine, ends with the phenylalanine, and has 15 residues. Kept here is only the CDR3 DNA, which spans 45 bases and is read in frame from base 1.

The immunoSEQ hsTCRB v3.0 assay was used at survey level resolution to sequence the TRB variable region. A depth of roughly 40,000-55,000 T-cell genomes per sample was targeted for TRB sequencing. An Illumina MiSeq with a v3 150-cycle kit was used to sequence the pooled TRB libraries. Per the original workflow: Analysis of repertoires was carried out in R inside a reproducible Nextflow workflow spanning QC, data transformation and analysis. LymphoSeq2, an R package for AIRR-Seq data exploration, was used to implement custom analyses. A handful of samples that yielded fewer than 5000 total TRB sequences were excluded, so that 188 HIV repertoires were analyzed. Among the 180 or so HIV repertoires that were kept, 59 were collected before ART initiation and 120 to 140 were collected after ART initiation. Each repertoire was downsampled to 5000 TRB nucleotide sequences, and summary statistics were averaged across 100 downsampling iterations. Only TRB sequences with CDR3 regions of at least seven amino acids were retained for analysis. Two measures captured diversity: a Shannon entropy-derived clonality score and the Gini coefficient. Repertoire networks linked the top 5000 CDR3 amino acid sequences whenever two sequences differed by an edit distance of one. For TRB CDR3 amino acid sequences, antigen specificity groups and MHC restriction were predicted with GLIPH2. Known CMV, EBV, HIV or tissue antigen associations were flagged by matching CDR3 amino acid sequences against VDJdb and McPAS-TCR. Pre-ART, post-ART and control groups were compared with Wilcoxon signed-rank tests and Holm-Bonferroni correction. TCRdb mirrors the immuneACCESS table, restricted to in-frame sequences. Some clones are absent from its copies; in checked studies, under half trace to an unresolved V gene, and the reason for the others is unknown. Clonal size and the V and J genes are those of that table, whereas D and trimming came from the DNA. The sample yields roughly 42,000 clones; 86% were counted once. The biggest ten clones account for approximately 5% of the sample.

The starting material was unsorted PBMCs, obtained 0.1 years before starting antiretroviral therapy. This TCR derives from a woman aged 50 to 65 with HIV. The V and J genes are TRBV6-5 and TRBJ2-3; the D gene could be either TRBD1 or TRBD2, each agreeing at 5 bases. The base sequence is TGTGCCAGCAGGCCTCCCGGGACCCACACAGATACGCAGTATTTT. Its product reads: CASRPPGTHTDTQYF.